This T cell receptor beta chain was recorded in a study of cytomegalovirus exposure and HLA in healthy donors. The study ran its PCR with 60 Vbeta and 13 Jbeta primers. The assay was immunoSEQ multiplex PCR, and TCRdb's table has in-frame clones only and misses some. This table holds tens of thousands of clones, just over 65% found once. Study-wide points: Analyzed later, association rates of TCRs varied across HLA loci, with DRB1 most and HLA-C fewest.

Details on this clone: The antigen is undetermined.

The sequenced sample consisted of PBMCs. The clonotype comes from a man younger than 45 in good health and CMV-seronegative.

The CDR3 DNA sequence: TGTGCCAGCAGTCCCACCGAGGGGGGACAGGGTTACTCTGGGGCCAACGTCCTGACTTTC. Translation gives CASSPTEGGQGYSGANVLTF. The V call is TRBV28, the J call TRBJ2-6; 9 positions match TRBD1. Per the germline V gene, CDR1 is MDHEN and CDR2 is SYDVKM. The CDR3 contains 20 residues. Trimming at V came to 5 bases and at J to 0 bases, leaving 14 bases not matched to a gene. The full variable domain, rest sourced from reference TRBV28 and TRBJ2-6, is DVKVTQSSRYLVKRTGEKVFLECVQDMDHENMFWYRQDPGLGLRLIYFSYDVKMKEKGDIPEGYSVSREKKERFSLILESASTNQTSMYLCASSPTEGGQGYSGANVLTFGAGSRLTVL.